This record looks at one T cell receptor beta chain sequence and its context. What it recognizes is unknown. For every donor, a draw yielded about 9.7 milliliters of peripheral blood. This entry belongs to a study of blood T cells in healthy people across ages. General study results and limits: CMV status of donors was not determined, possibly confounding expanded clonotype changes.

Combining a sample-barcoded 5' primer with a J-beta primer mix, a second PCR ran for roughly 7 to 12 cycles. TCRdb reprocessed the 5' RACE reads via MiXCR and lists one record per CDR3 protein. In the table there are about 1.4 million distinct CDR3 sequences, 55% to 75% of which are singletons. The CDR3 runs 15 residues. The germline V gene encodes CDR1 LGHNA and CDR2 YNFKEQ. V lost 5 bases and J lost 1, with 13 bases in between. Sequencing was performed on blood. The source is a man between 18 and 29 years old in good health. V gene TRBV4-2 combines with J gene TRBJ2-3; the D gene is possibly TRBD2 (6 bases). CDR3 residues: CASSYWGGRTDTQYF. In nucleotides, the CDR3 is TGTGCCAGCAGCTATTGGGGAGGACGCACAGATACGCAGTATTTT.